The rows below give T cell receptor beta chains drawn from one sample of a study of blood T cell repertoires in COVID-19. Using immunoSEQ multiplex PCR, the repertoire was profiled, and TCRdb retains in-frame clones only, with some absent. Among around 46,000 clones, 80% to 90% were seen once, and the ten largest hold approximately 8.4%. Sequenced sample: peripheral blood. These receptors were collected from a man aged 45-65 years with acute or convalescent COVID-19. CDR3s include the opening cysteine and the closing phenylalanine or tryptophan. The D gene is left open where the match is weak. Clone size, where shown, is once, few, many, or a class for clones that have expanded.

size: NA
V: TRBV3-1/TRBV3-2
D: TRBD1
J: TRBJ1-4
CDR3: CASSHRDRGEKLFF
DNA: TGTGCCAGCAGCCACCGGGACAGGGGTGAAAAACTGTTTTTT

size: NA
V: TRBV6-5
D: NA
J: TRBJ1-3
CDR3: CASSTTGFGNTIYF
DNA: TGTGCCAGCAGTACTACAGGGTTTGGAAACACCATATATTTT

size: once
V: TRBV7-2
D: TRBD2
J: TRBJ2-2
CDR3: CASSLPGRAGELFF
DNA: TGTGCCAGCAGCCTCCCAGGGAGGGCCGGGGAGCTGTTTTTT

size: NA
V: TRBV19
D: NA
J: TRBJ1-5
CDR3: CASSITAGGRQPQHF
DNA: TGTGCCAGTAGTATTACGGCCGGAGGCAGGCAGCCCCAGCATTTT

size: NA
V: TRBV2
D: NA
J: TRBJ1-2
CDR3: CASSAWGGEDGYTF
DNA: TGTGCCAGCAGTGCTTGGGGGGGCGAGGATGGCTACACCTTC

size: NA
V: TRBV11-3
D: NA
J: TRBJ2-1
CDR3: CASSLPTMNEQFF
DNA: TGTGCCAGCAGCTTACCGACAATGAATGAGCAGTTCTTC

size: NA
V: TRBV21-1
D: NA
J: TRBJ1-5
CDR3: CASSVTSTGFGNQPQHF
DNA: TGTGCCAGCAGCGTTACTTCGACAGGTTTCGGCAATCAGCCCCAGCATTTT

size: NA
V: TRBV5-1
D: NA
J: TRBJ1-4
CDR3: CASSFQGGEGEKLFF
DNA: TGCGCCAGCAGCTTCCAAGGGGGGGAAGGCGAAAAACTGTTTTTT

size: few
V: TRBV19
D: TRBD1
J: TRBJ1-1
CDR3: CASSGDRGDTEAFF
DNA: TGTGCCAGTAGTGGGGACAGGGGCGACACTGAAGCTTTCTTT

size: NA
V: TRBV7-3
D: NA
J: TRBJ1-5
CDR3: CASSLKTTGGRGQPQHF
DNA: TGTGCCAGCAGCTTAAAGACTACCGGGGGAAGGGGTCAGCCCCAGCATTTT

size: NA
V: TRBV27
D: TRBD1
J: TRBJ1-6
CDR3: CASSLRRGSSPLHF
DNA: TGTGCCAGCAGTTTACGCAGGGGGAGTTCACCCCTCCACTTT

size: NA
V: TRBV30
D: NA
J: TRBJ1-3
CDR3: CAWSVPGIGNTIYF
DNA: TGTGCCTGGAGTGTACCGGGGATAGGAAACACCATATATTTT

size: once
V: TRBV19
D: NA
J: TRBJ1-2
CDR3: CASSTRPGYDGYTF
DNA: TGTGCCAGTAGTACCAGGCCAGGTTATGATGGCTACACCTTC

size: NA
V: TRBV28
D: TRBD1
J: TRBJ1-1
CDR3: CASSLIRDSSNTEAFF
DNA: TGTGCCAGCAGCCTCATTCGGGACAGTTCGAACACTGAAGCTTTCTTT

size: NA
V: TRBV19
D: TRBD2
J: TRBJ2-5
CDR3: CASSILAGVETQYF
DNA: TGTGCCAGTAGTATACTAGCGGGGGTGGAGACCCAGTACTTC

size: NA
V: TRBV6-6
D: NA
J: TRBJ1-1
CDR3: CASTRVNTEAFF
DNA: TGTGCCAGCACCCGGGTGAACACTGAAGCTTTCTTT

size: NA
V: TRBV7-2
D: TRBD2
J: TRBJ2-7
CDR3: CASSYKGTSGGPPYEQYF
DNA: TGTGCCAGCAGCTATAAAGGGACTAGCGGGGGGCCGCCCTACGAGCAGTACTTC

size: NA
V: TRBV6-1
D: NA
J: TRBJ2-3
CDR3: CASSERAGDTQYF
DNA: TGTGCCAGCAGTGAAAGGGCGGGGGATACGCAGTATTTT

size: once
V: TRBV21-1
D: NA
J: TRBJ2-3
CDR3: CASIPDRGRASDTQYF
DNA: TGTGCCAGCATCCCCGACCGCGGGAGGGCCTCAGATACGCAGTATTTT

size: NA
V: TRBV5-1
D: NA
J: TRBJ2-3
CDR3: CASSPSGADTQYF
DNA: TGCGCCAGTTCCCCGTCGGGGGCAGATACGCAGTATTTT

size: NA
V: TRBV28
D: NA
J: TRBJ2-7
CDR3: CASSYGGTYEQYF
DNA: TGTGCCAGCAGTTATGGCGGAACCTACGAGCAGTACTTC

size: NA
V: TRBV14
D: NA
J: TRBJ2-5
CDR3: CASSQVGTSPQGQETQYF
DNA: TGTGCCAGCAGCCAAGTAGGCACCAGTCCACAGGGTCAAGAGACCCAGTACTTC

size: NA
V: TRBV6-5
D: TRBD1
J: TRBJ1-4
CDR3: CAGRDRGNEKLFF
DNA: TGTGCCGGCCGGGACAGAGGAAATGAAAAACTGTTTTTT

size: NA
V: TRBV27
D: TRBD1
J: TRBJ2-1
CDR3: CASSLRDRVANEQFF
DNA: TGTGCCAGCAGCCTCCGGGACAGGGTCGCCAATGAGCAGTTCTTC

size: NA
V: TRBV18
D: NA
J: TRBJ2-2
CDR3: CASSQIRTGYLNTGELFF
DNA: TGTGCCAGCTCACAAATCCGGACGGGATACCTGAACACCGGGGAGCTGTTTTTT

size: NA
V: TRBV19
D: TRBD1
J: TRBJ1-4
CDR3: CASSIERQGATNEKLFF
DNA: TGTGCCAGTAGTATAGAACGACAGGGGGCGACTAATGAAAAACTGTTTTTT

size: NA
V: TRBV6-5
D: TRBD1
J: TRBJ1-2
CDR3: CASSRDRASSGYTF
DNA: TGTGCCAGCAGTCGTGACAGGGCGTCTAGTGGCTACACCTTC

size: NA
V: TRBV28
D: NA
J: TRBJ1-2
CDR3: CACDGSGQVGGYTF
DNA: TGTGCCTGCGATGGGTCTGGGCAGGTGGGTGGCTACACCTTC

size: NA
V: TRBV10-2
D: TRBD1
J: TRBJ1-6
CDR3: CASSDTDRDSPLHF
DNA: TGCGCCAGCAGTGATACCGACAGGGACTCACCCCTCCACTTT

size: NA
V: TRBV5-4
D: TRBD1
J: TRBJ2-7
CDR3: CASSSKQGPYEQYF
DNA: TGTGCCAGCAGCTCGAAACAGGGGCCCTACGAGCAGTACTTC

size: NA
V: TRBV12-3/TRBV12-4
D: NA
J: TRBJ1-2
CDR3: CASSSGDYGYTF
DNA: TGTGCCAGCTCCTCAGGTGACTATGGCTACACCTTC

size: few
V: TRBV9
D: NA
J: TRBJ2-1
CDR3: CASSARGRGGDEQFF
DNA: TGTGCCAGCAGCGCCCGCGGACGGGGAGGCGATGAGCAGTTCTTC

size: NA
V: TRBV10-1
D: NA
J: TRBJ2-3
CDR3: CASSCLTPQRAKYF
DNA: TGCGCCAGCAGCTGCTTAACTCCCCAGCGGGCAAAGTATTTT

size: NA
V: TRBV19
D: NA
J: TRBJ1-5
CDR3: CASKGVTLISNQPQHF
DNA: TGTGCCAGTAAGGGGGTCACCCTTATTAGCAATCAGCCCCAGCATTTT

size: NA
V: TRBV12-5
D: NA
J: TRBJ2-2
CDR3: CASGLVSSANTGELFF
DNA: TGTGCTAGTGGTTTGGTATCCAGCGCGAACACCGGGGAGCTGTTTTTT

size: NA
V: TRBV7-2
D: TRBD1
J: TRBJ2-1
CDR3: CASSTQTGDDEQFF
DNA: TGTGCCAGCAGCACCCAAACAGGGGACGATGAGCAGTTCTTC

size: NA
V: TRBV7-2
D: TRBD1
J: TRBJ1-5
CDR3: CASSLTGDSNQPQHF
DNA: TGTGCCAGCAGCTTAACAGGGGATAGCAATCAGCCCCAGCATTTT

size: NA
V: TRBV18
D: TRBD1
J: TRBJ1-1
CDR3: CASSPQGASTEAFF
DNA: TGTGCCAGCTCACCACAGGGGGCAAGCACTGAAGCTTTCTTT

size: NA
V: TRBV7-9
D: TRBD2
J: TRBJ2-3
CDR3: CASSYGTSGNTDTQYF
DNA: TGTGCCAGCAGCTACGGGACTAGCGGGAACACAGATACGCAGTATTTT

size: NA
V: TRBV11-1
D: NA
J: TRBJ2-2
CDR3: CASSLGGQTGELFF
DNA: TGTGCCAGCAGCTTGGGGGGGCAGACCGGGGAGCTGTTTTTT

size: NA
V: TRBV10-2
D: NA
J: TRBJ2-1
CDR3: CASSEFISSYNEQFF
DNA: TGCGCCAGCAGTGAGTTTATTAGCTCCTACAATGAGCAGTTCTTC

size: NA
V: TRBV5-6
D: TRBD1
J: TRBJ1-2
CDR3: CASSLPQGMYGYTF
DNA: TGTGCCAGCAGCTTACCACAGGGGATGTATGGCTACACCTTC